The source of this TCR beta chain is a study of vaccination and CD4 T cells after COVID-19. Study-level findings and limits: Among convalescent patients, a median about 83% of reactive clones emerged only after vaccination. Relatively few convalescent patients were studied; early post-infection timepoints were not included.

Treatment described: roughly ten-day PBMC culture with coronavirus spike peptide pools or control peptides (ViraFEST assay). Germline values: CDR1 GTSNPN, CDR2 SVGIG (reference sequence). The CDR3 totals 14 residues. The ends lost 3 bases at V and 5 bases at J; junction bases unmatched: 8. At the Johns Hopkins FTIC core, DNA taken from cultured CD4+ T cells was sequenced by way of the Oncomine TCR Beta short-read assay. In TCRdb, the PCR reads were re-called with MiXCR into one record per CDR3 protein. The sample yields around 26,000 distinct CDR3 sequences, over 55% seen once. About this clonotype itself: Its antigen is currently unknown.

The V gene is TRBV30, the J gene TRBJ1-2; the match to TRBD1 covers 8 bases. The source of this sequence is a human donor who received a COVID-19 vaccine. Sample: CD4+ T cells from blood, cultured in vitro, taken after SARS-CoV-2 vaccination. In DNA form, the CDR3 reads TGTGCCTGGAGACCCCCGGACAGGGCTTATGGCTACACCTTC. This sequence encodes CAWRPPDRAYGYTF.